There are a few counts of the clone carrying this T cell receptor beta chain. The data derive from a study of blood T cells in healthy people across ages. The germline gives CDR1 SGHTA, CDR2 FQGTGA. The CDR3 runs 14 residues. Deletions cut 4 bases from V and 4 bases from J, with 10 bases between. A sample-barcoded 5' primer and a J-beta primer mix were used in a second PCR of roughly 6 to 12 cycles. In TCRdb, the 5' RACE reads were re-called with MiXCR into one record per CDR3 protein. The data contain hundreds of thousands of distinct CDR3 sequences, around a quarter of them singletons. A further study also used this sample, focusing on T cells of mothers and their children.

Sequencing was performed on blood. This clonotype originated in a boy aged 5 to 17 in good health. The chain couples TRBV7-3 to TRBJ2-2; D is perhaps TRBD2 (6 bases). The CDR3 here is CASSSLATTGELFF. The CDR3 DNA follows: TGTGCCAGCAGCTCCCTAGCGACCACCGGGGAGCTGTTTTTT.